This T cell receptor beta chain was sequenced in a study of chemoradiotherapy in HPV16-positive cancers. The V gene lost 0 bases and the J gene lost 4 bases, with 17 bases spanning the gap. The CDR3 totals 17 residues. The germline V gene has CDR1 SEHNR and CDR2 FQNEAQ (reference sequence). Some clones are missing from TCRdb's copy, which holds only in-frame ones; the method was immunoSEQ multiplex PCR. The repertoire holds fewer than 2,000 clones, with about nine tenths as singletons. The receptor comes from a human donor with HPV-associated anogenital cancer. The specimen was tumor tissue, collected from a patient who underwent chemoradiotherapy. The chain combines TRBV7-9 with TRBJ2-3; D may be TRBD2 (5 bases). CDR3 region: CASSLAYVEGISDTQYF. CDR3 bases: TGTGCCAGCAGCTTAGCGTATGTAGAGGGCATATCAGATACGCAGTATTTT.